This TCR beta chain derives from a study of response to subunit inactivated influenza vaccine. TCRdb recomputed calls from the RT-PCR reads with MiXCR, one row per CDR3 protein. The sample shows 450,000 to 700,000 distinct CDR3 sequences, around 15% of them seen only once. J gave up 3 bases and V 2 bases, and 2 bases lay outside the gene matches. Per germline, CDR1 SGHTA and CDR2 FQGNSA. This CDR3 spans 15 amino acids. In this sample, this clonotype turned up a few times. The antigen is not known. Study conclusions and caveats: It was the authors' suggestion that each seasonal influenza vaccination recruits few new T cells.

The V and J genes are TRBV7-2 and TRBJ2-5; 11 positions match TRBD2. This sequence was found in a man between 50 and 59 years old who received an inactivated influenza vaccine. The material was PBMCs from blood, obtained 12 days after vaccination. CDR3 DNA: TGTGCCAGCAGCTTATTTAGCGGGGGGGAAGAGACCCAGTACTTC. Its translation is CASSLFSGGEETQYF.